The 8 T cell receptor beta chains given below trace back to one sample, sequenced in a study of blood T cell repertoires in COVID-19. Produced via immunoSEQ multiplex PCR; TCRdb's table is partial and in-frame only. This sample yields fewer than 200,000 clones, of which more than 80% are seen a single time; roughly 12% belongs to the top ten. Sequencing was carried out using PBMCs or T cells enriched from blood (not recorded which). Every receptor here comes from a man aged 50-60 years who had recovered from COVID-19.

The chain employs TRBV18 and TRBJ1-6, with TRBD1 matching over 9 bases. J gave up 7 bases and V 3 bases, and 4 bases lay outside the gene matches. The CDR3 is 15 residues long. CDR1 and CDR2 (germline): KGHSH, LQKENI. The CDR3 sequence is CASSPVTGGNSPLHF. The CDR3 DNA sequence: TGTGCCAGCTCACCGGTGACAGGGGGGAATTCACCCCTCCACTTT. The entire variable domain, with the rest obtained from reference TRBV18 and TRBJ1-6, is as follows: NAGVMQNPRHLVRRRGQEARLRCSPMKGHSHVYWYRQLPEEGLKFMVYLQKENIIDESGMPKERFSAEFPKEGPSILRIQQVVRGDSAAYFCASSPVTGGNSPLHFGNGTRLTVT.

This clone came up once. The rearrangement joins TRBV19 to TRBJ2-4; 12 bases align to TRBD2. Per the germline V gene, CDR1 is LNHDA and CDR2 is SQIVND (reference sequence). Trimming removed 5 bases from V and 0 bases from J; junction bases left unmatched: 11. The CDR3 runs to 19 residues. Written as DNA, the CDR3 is TGTGCCAGTAGTGCAAAACTAGCGGGGGGCCCCCTAGCCAAAAACATTCAGTACTTC. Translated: CASSAKLAGGPLAKNIQYF.

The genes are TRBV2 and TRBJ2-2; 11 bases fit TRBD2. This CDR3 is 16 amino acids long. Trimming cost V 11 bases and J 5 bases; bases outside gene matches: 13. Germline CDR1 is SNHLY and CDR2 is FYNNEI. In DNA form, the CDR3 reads TGTGCCGGGAGGGCTAGCGGGGGGTTCAAGACCGGGGAGCTGTTTTTT. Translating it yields CAGRASGGFKTGELFF.

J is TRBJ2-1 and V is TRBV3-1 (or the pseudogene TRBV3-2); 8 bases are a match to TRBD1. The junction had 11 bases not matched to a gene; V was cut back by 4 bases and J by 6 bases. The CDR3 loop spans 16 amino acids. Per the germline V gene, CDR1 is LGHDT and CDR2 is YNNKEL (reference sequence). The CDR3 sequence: CASSPRTGPKSNEQFF. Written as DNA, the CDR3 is TGTGCCAGCAGCCCCCGGACAGGGCCCAAGTCCAATGAGCAGTTCTTC.

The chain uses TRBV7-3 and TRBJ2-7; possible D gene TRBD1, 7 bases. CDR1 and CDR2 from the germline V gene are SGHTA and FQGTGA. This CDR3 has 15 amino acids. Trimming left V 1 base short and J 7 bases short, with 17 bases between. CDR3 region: CASSLKEGARREQYF. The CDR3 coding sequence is TGTGCCAGCAGCTTAAAGGAGGGGGCAAGACGGGAGCAGTACTTC. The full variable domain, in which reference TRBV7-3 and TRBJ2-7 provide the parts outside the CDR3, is GAGVSQTPSNKVTEKGKYVELRCDPISGHTALYWYRQSLGQGPEFLIYFQGTGAADDSGLPNDRFFAVRPEGSVSTLKIQRTERGDSAVYLCASSLKEGARREQYFGPGTRLTVT.

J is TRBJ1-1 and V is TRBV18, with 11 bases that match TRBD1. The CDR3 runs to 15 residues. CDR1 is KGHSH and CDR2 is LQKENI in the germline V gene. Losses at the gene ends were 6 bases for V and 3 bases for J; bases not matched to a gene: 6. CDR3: CASSQGGQGDTEAFF. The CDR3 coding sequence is TGTGCCAGCTCTCAGGGGGGACAGGGGGACACTGAAGCTTTCTTT.

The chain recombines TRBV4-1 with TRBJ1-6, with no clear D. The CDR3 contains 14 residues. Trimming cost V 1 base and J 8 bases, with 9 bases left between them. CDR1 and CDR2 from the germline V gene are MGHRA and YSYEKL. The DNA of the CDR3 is TGCGCCAGCAGCCAAGCGGCGGCGGATTCACCCCTCCACTTT. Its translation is CASSQAAADSPLHF.

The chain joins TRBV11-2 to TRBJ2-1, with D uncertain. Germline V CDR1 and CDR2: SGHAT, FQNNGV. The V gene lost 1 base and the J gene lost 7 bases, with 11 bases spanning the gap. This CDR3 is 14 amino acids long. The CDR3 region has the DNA TGTGCCAGCAGCTTAGGAGGCACCCAGAATGAGCAGTTCTTC. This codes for CASSLGGTQNEQFF.